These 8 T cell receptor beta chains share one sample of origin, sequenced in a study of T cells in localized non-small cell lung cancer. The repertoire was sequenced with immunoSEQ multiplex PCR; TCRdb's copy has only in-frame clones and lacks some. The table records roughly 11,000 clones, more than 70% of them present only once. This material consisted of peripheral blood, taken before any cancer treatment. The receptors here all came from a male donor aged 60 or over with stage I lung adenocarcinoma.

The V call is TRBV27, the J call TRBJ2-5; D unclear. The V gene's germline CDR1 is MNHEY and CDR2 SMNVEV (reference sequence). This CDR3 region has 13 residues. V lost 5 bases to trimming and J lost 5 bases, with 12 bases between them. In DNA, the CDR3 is TGTGCCAGCAGTCCGAACCCACTGGAGACCCAGTACTTC. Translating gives CASSPNPLETQYF.

CDR3 sequence reads: CASRTGGSNQPQHF. CDR3 DNA: TGTGCCAGCCGTACTGGTGGTAGCAATCAGCCCCAGCATTTT. The rearrangement joins TRBV27 to TRBJ1-5; D call uncertain. Looked up from germline, CDR1 is MNHEY and CDR2 is SMNVEV (reference sequence). The CDR3 extends over 14 amino acids. V was trimmed by 8 bases and J by 0 bases, leaving 11 bases between them.

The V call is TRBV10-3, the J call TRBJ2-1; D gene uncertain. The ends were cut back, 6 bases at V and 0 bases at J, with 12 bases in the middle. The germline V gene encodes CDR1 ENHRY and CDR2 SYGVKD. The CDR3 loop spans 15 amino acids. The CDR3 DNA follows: TGTGCCATCAGCCCCTTACCACCCTCCTACAATGAGCAGTTCTTC. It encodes CAISPLPPSYNEQFF.

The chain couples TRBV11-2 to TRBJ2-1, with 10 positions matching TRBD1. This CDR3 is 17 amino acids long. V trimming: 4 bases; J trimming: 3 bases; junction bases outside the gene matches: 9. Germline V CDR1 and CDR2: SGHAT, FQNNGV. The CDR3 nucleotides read TGTGCCAGCAGCTCCGGGACAGGGGCCATCTACTACAATGAGCAGTTCTTC. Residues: CASSSGTGAIYYNEQFF. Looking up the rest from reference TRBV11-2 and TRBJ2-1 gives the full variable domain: EAGVAQSPRYKIIEKRQSVAFWCNPISGHATLYWYQQILGQGPKLLIQFQNNGVVDDSQLPKDRFSAERLKGVDSTLKIQPAKLEDSAVYLCASSSGTGAIYYNEQFFGPGTRLTVL.

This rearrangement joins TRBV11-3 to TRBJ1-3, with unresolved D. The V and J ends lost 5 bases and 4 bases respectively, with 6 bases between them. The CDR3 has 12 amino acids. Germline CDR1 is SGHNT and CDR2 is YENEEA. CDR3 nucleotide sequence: TGTGCCAGCAGCCCGAGGGGAAACACCATATATTTT. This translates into CASSPRGNTIYF.

The CDR3 DNA sequence: TGTGCCAGCAGTTTATCAGGGGGCTTTGAGCAGTTCTTC. It encodes CASSLSGGFEQFF. This rearrangement joins TRBV28 to TRBJ2-1; TRBD1 aligns across 8 bases. The germline V gene has CDR1 MDHEN and CDR2 SYDVKM. V gave up 1 base and J gave up 9 bases; unmatched junction bases: 2. The CDR3 contains 13 residues.

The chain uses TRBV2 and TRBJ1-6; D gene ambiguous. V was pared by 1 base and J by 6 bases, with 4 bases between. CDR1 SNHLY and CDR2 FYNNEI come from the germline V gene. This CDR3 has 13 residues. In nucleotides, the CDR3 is TGTGCCAGCAGTGAAGTCCCTAATTCACCCCTCCACTTT. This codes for CASSEVPNSPLHF.

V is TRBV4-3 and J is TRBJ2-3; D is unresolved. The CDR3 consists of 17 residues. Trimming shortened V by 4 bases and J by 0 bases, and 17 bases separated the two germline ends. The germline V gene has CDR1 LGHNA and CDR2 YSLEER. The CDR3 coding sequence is TGCGCCAGCAGCCTTGGCGCGGATCCGTCTAGCACAGATACGCAGTATTTT. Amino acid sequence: CASSLGADPSSTDTQYF.